This T cell receptor (beta chain) came from a study of spatial heterogeneity in lung cancer. TCRdb called the 5' RACE reads again in MiXCR, with one record for every CDR3 protein. Of about 11,000 distinct CDR3 sequences in the sample, about 5.2% were seen once. Study results and caveats: Expanded intratumoral alpha and beta TCR counts tracked tumor mutation counts.

The length of the CDR3 is 14 residues. V dropped 6 bases and J dropped 3 bases, with 11 bases sitting between them. This clonotype was recorded many times. What it binds is not known. Time point defined: sample taken at primary tumor resection. The clonotype originates from a male donor with early-stage non-small cell lung cancer. Here the sequenced sample was lung tumor tissue, taken at surgery. J is TRBJ1-4 and V is TRBV12-3 or TRBV12-4, with TRBD1 as a possible D gene (6 bases). The CDR3 nucleotides are TGTGCCAGCAGGAGAGGGGGTGCTAATGAAAAACTGTTTTTT. Amino acid sequence: CASRRGGANEKLFF.